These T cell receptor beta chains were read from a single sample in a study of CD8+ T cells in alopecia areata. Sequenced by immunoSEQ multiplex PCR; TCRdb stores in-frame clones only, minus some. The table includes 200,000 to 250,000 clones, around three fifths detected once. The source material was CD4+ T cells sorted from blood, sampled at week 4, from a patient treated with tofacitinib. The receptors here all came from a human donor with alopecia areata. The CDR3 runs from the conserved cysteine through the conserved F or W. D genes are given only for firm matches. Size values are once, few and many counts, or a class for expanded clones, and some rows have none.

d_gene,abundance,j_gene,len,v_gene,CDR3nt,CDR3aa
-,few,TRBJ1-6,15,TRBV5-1,TGCGCCAGCAGCTTGGGGGGCCTCTTTAATTCACCCCTCCACTTT,CASSLGGLFNSPLHF
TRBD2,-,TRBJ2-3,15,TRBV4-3,TGCGCCAGCAGCATCAGCGGGGTCTCCACAGATACGCAGTATTTT,CASSISGVSTDTQYF
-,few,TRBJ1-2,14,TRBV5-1,TGCGCCAGCAGCTTGGAAGGCCAGGATGGTGGCTACACCTTC,CASSLEGQDGGYTF
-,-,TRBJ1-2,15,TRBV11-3,TGTGCCAGCAGCGAACGAGAGAGGGATCGAGGTGGCTACACCTTC,CASSERERDRGGYTF
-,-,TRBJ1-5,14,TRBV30,TGTGCCTGGAGTGTGGGGGGAAGCAATCAGCCCCAGCATTTT,CAWSVGGSNQPQHF
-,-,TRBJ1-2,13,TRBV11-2,TGTGCCAGCAGCTCGGACGGGAGCTATGGCTACACCTTC,CASSSDGSYGYTF
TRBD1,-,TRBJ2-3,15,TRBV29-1,TGCAGCGCAACCGGGACAGGGGGCGCGACAGATACGCAGTATTTT,CSATGTGGATDTQYF
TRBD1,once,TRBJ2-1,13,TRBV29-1,TGCAGCGTCTCGGGGACAGGGGGCGCGGAGCAGTTCTTC,CSVSGTGGAEQFF
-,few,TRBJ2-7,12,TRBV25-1,TGTGCCAGCAGTGAATTCACCTACGAGCAGTACTTC,CASSEFTYEQYF
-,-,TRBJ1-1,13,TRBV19,TGTGCCAGTAGATGGCAACTGAACACTGAAGCTTTCTTT,CASRWQLNTEAFF
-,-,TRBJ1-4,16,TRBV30,TGTGCGTATGGAGTTTTACGCGGGGGACTTAATGAAAAACTGTTTTTT,CAYGVLRGGLNEKLFF
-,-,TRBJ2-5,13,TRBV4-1,TGCGCCAGCAGCCAAGTTCTCACTGAGACCCAGTACTTC,CASSQVLTETQYF
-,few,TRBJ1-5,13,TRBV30,TGTGCCTGGAGTGACGGCTTCAATCAGCCCCAGCATTTT,CAWSDGFNQPQHF
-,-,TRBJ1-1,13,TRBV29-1,TGCAGCGTAGCTGGGCGGCAGGGACTCGGAGCTTTCTTT,CSVAGRQGLGAFF
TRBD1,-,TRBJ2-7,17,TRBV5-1,TGCGCCAGCAGCCCGGGACAGGCTAGCACAGGTATCTACGAGCAGTACTTC,CASSPGQASTGIYEQYF
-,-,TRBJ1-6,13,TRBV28,TGTGCCAGCACCGAAAGCGGGGTTTCACCCCTCCACTTT,CASTESGVSPLHF
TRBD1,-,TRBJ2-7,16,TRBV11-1,TGTGCCAGCAGCTTATCAGGGACAGGGAGCTCCTACGAGCAGTACTTC,CASSLSGTGSSYEQYF
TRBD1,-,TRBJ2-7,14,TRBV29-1,TGCAGCGTTCGGGACAGGGTCATGTCCTACGAGCAGTACTTC,CSVRDRVMSYEQYF
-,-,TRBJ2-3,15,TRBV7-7,TGTGCTAGCAGCTTCACGGGGGGCCGATTAGATACGCAGTATTTT,CASSFTGGRLDTQYF
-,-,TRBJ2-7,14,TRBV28,TGTGCCAGCAGCGGGACTGTCGGGTCCTACGAGCAGTACTTC,CASSGTVGSYEQYF
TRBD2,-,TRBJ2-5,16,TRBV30,TGTGCCTGGAGTGACGGACTAGCCGCGTACCAAGAGACCCAGTACTTC,CAWSDGLAAYQETQYF
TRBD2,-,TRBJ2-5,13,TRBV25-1,TGTGCCAGCAGGATGGACACCGGGGGGGCCCAGTACTTC,CASRMDTGGAQYF
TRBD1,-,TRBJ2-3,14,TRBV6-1,TGTGCCAGCAGTGTTGGGGACAGGGGAGATACGCAGTATTTT,CASSVGDRGDTQYF
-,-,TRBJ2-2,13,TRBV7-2,TGTGCCGGCAGGGCTGCGAACACCGGGGAGCTGTTTTTT,CAGRAANTGELFF
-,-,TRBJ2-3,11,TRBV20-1,TGCAGTGCTGCACAGGCAGATACGCAGTATTTT,CSAAQADTQYF
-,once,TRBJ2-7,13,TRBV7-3,TGTGCCAGCAGCTTAACGAAGACCCACGAGCAGTACTTC,CASSLTKTHEQYF
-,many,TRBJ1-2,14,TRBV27,TGTGCCAGCAGAGACTATCAGGGGCCCTATGGCTACACCTTC,CASRDYQGPYGYTF
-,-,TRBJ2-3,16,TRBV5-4,TGTGCCAGCAGCCCCACGACAGGTACCGCCACAGATACGCAGTATTTT,CASSPTTGTATDTQYF
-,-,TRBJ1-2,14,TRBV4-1,TGCGCCAGCAGCCAACATGGACAGTACGATGGCTACACCTTC,CASSQHGQYDGYTF
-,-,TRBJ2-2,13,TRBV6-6,TGTGCCAGCTATCAGGGGGGCACCGGGGAGCTGTTTTTT,CASYQGGTGELFF
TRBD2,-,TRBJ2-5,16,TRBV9,TGTGCCAGCAGCGTAACCGGGGGAGCGGGGGCAGAGACCCAGTACTTC,CASSVTGGAGAETQYF
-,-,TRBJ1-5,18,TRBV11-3,TGTGCCAGCAGCTTAGATTTCGGGGTCCTCCTTTGGAATCAGCCCCAGCATTTT,CASSLDFGVLLWNQPQHF
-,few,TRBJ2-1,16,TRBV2,TGTGCCAGCAGCTCGAGGATCGGGCAGGGGTTACATGAGCAGTTCTTC,CASSSRIGQGLHEQFF
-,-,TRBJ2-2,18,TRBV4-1,TGCGCCAGCAGCCAATCCCCCGTGGCGTTCGCGAACACCGGGGAGCTGTTTTTT,CASSQSPVAFANTGELFF
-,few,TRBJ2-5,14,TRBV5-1,TGCGCCAGCAGCCAAGGGACACTCGGAGAGACCCAGTACTTC,CASSQGTLGETQYF
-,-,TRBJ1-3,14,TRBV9,TGTGCCAGCAGCACGGACAGCTCTGGAAACACCATATATTTT,CASSTDSSGNTIYF
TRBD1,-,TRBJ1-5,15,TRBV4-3,TGCGCCAGCAGCCATAGGACAGGGTATGATCAGCCCCAGCATTTT,CASSHRTGYDQPQHF
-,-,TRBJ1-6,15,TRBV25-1,TGTGCCAGCAGTGAATACGACGGACGGAATTCACCCCTCCACTTT,CASSEYDGRNSPLHF
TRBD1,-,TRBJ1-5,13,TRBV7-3,TGTGCCAGCAGCCCGGACAGGGCCCAGCCCCAGCATTTT,CASSPDRAQPQHF
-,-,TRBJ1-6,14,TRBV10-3,TGTGCCATCAGTGACGGAGCGACAGGTTCACCCCTCCACTTT,CAISDGATGSPLHF
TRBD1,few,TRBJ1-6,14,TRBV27,TGTGCCAGCACACGGACAGGGGATTTTTCACCCCTCCACTTT,CASTRTGDFSPLHF
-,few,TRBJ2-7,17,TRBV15,TGTGCCACCAGCTCAACGTTTGTTGTCAGGAGCTCCTACGAGCAGTACTTC,CATSSTFVVRSSYEQYF
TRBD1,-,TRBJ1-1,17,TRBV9,TGTGCCAGCAGCCCGGGGTGGGGCAGGGGGATCAACACTGAAGCTTTCTTT,CASSPGWGRGINTEAFF
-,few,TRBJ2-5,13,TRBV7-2,TGTGCCAGCAGCTTAGGACGGTCGGAGACCCAGTACTTC,CASSLGRSETQYF
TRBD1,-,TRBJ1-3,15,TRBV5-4,TGTGCCAGCAGCTTTGGACAGGGGTTGGGAAACACCATATATTTT,CASSFGQGLGNTIYF
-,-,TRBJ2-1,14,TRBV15,TGTGCCACCAGCAGTGCCGGACTTTACAATGAGCAGTTCTTC,CATSSAGLYNEQFF
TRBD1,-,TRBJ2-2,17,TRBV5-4,TGTGCCAGCAGCCGCCGGACAGGGGGGGAGGACACCGGGGAGCTGTTTTTT,CASSRRTGGEDTGELFF
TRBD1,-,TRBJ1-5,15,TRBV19,TGTGCCAGTAGTATATGGGACAGGGATCGACAGCCCCAGCATTTT,CASSIWDRDRQPQHF
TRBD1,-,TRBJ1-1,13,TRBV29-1,TGCAGCGCTACCAGGGGGCTGAACACTGAAGCTTTCTTT,CSATRGLNTEAFF
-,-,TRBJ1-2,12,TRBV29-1,TGCAGCGTTGCGGGGAATAACTATGGCTACACCTTC,CSVAGNNYGYTF
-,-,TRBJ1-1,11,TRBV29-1,TGCAGCGTGCGAGCGTACACTGAAGCTTTCTTT,CSVRAYTEAFF
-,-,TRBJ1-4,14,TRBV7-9,TGTGCCAGCAGCCCCGACAGGAGAAATGAAAAACTGTTTTTT,CASSPDRRNEKLFF
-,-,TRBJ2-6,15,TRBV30,TGTGCCTGGAGTCGTTCAGGGTCTGGGGCCAACGTCCTGACTTTC,CAWSRSGSGANVLTF
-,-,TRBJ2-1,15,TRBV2,TGTGCCAGCAGTTGGGCAAGAAAAGGGGTACATGAGCAGTTCTTC,CASSWARKGVHEQFF
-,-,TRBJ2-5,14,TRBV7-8,TGTGCCAGCAACAAGCAGGGGGGAGAGAAGACCCAGTACTTC,CASNKQGGEKTQYF
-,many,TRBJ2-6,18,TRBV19,TGTGCCAGTAGTATGGACAGAATATCTGGGAGCGGGGCCAACGTCCTGACTTTC,CASSMDRISGSGANVLTF
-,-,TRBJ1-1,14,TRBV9,TGTGCCAGCAGCGTAGGGGGTGTGGACACTGAAGCTTTCTTT,CASSVGGVDTEAFF